These 22 T cell receptor beta chains share one sample of origin, sequenced in a study of control samples from healthy donors and cancer patients (dated by TCRdb to the early 2020s). The library was built by means of the immunoSEQ multiplex PCR assay. Drawn from immuneACCESS, this table holds only the in-frame rearrangements with V and J called that TCRdb kept. Clones are partly lost; checked studies trace under half to an unresolved V gene and leave the rest unexplained. The sample table holds around 190,000 clones, of which around 94% were seen once. Around 1.5% of the sample goes to the ten largest clones. Source material: blood. The receptors shown here come from a man aged 30 to 45 in good health.

This clone was seen a few times. This rearrangement joins TRBV30 to TRBJ1-1, with 7 bases lining up with TRBD1. The germline V gene encodes CDR1 GTSNPN and CDR2 SVGIG (reference sequence). The CDR3 length is 16 residues. After removal of 4 bases from V and 1 base from J, the junction contained 12 bases not matched to a gene. This chain's CDR3 is CAWILTGDLGNTEAFF. CDR3 nucleotide sequence: TGTGCCTGGATCTTAACAGGGGATCTGGGGAACACTGAAGCTTTCTTT.

The V gene is TRBV2, the J gene TRBJ2-1; 12 bases map to TRBD1. The CDR3 consists of 14 residues. Germline V gene data show CDR1 as SNHLY and CDR2 as FYNNEI. V shed 8 bases and J 6 bases; nucleotides not matched to a gene: 5. The CDR3 DNA follows: TGTGCCAGCCGTTGGGACAGGGGGCCCAATGAGCAGTTCTTC. Protein sequence: CASRWDRGPNEQFF.

The chain couples TRBV2 to TRBJ2-2; D is possibly TRBD1 or TRBD2 (5 bases each). Trimming cost V 6 bases and J 3 bases, with 20 bases left between them. Per the germline V gene, CDR1 is SNHLY and CDR2 is FYNNEI. CDR3 length: 17 residues. CDR3 sequence reads: CASRAGLSGKDTGELFF. The CDR3 bases are TGTGCCAGCAGAGCAGGGCTCTCCGGGAAAGACACCGGGGAGCTGTTTTTT.

The chain links TRBV30 to TRBJ1-2; D may be TRBD1 (6 bases). V lost 0 bases to trimming and J lost 5 bases, with 7 bases between them. The CDR3 runs to 12 residues. Germline values: CDR1 GTSNPN, CDR2 SVGIG (reference sequence). The CDR3 nucleotides read TGTGCCTGGAGTGTCCAGGGGTATGGCTACACCTTC. Amino acid sequence: CAWSVQGYGYTF.

The V and J genes are TRBV5-4 and TRBJ1-6, with D unresolved. V was clipped by 0 bases and J by 0 bases, with 7 bases between them. Germline V gives CDR1 SGHNT, CDR2 YYREEE (reference sequence). This CDR3 has 16 residues. The CDR3 loop reads CASSLGGGSYNSPLHF. CDR3 sequence (DNA): TGTGCCAGCAGCTTGGGGGGAGGCTCCTATAATTCACCCCTCCACTTT.

This clone was detected only once. V and J are TRBV18 and TRBJ2-2; D is unclear. CDR1 and CDR2 (germline): KGHSH, LQKENI. Trimming left V 1 base short and J 5 bases short, with 8 bases between. This CDR3 is built from 14 residues. The CDR3 reads CASSPQARTGELFF. The CDR3 nucleotides are TGTGCCAGCTCACCACAGGCAAGGACCGGGGAGCTGTTTTTT.

J is TRBJ2-5 and V is TRBV29-1, with 7 bases fitting TRBD1. The CDR3 length is 13 residues. Germline CDR1 is SQVTM and CDR2 is ANQGSEA. J was trimmed by 4 bases and V by 6 bases; bases with no gene match: 8. In nucleotides, the CDR3 is TGCAGCGTGGAACAGGGGCGATCAGAGACCCAGTACTTC. Its translation is CSVEQGRSETQYF. Together with reference TRBV29-1 and TRBJ2-5, the CDR3 gives the full variable domain: SAVISQKPSRDICQRGTSLTIQCQVDSQVTMMFWYRQQPGQSLTLIATANQGSEATYESGFVIDKFPISRPNLTFSTLTVSNMSPEDSSIYLCSVEQGRSETQYFGPGTRLLVL.

This clone has a single count. This chain connects TRBV11-2 to TRBJ1-1, with D perhaps TRBD1 (6 bases). Per germline, CDR1 SGHAT and CDR2 FQNNGV. The V and J ends lost 5 bases and 0 bases respectively, with 13 bases between them. The CDR3 has 15 amino acids. CDR3 sequence (DNA): TGTGCCAGCAGCCTCCGACAGGATATGAACACTGAAGCTTTCTTT. Translating gives CASSLRQDMNTEAFF.

The gene calls are TRBV7-9 and TRBJ2-7; D gene uncertain. This CDR3 contains 15 residues. V shed 1 base and J shed 0 bases, with 10 bases lying between them. Germline V gene sequence: CDR1 SEHNR, CDR2 FQNEAQ (reference sequence). The CDR3 loop is CASSLGRMSSYEQYF. Here the CDR3 DNA reads TGTGCCAGCAGCTTAGGACGGATGAGCTCCTACGAGCAGTACTTC.

The gene calls are TRBV7-9 and TRBJ1-2, with a weak D call TRBD1 (5 bases). The CDR3 loop spans 13 amino acids. Germline V gene data show CDR1 as SEHNR and CDR2 as FQNEAQ (reference sequence). Trimming removed 3 bases from V and 6 bases from J, with 11 bases in between. CDR3 in DNA: TGTGCCAGCAGCTTCCTCCTGGGGCATGGCTACACCTTC. Its translation: CASSFLLGHGYTF.

The rearrangement joins TRBV18 to TRBJ2-2, with D possibly matching TRBD1 (5 bases). The germline V gene has CDR1 KGHSH and CDR2 LQKENI. V lost 5 bases, J lost 2 bases, and 15 bases lay in between. This CDR3 is built from 16 residues. The CDR3 DNA sequence: TGTGCCAGCTCAAATCTGGGTGGACAAAACACCGGGGAGCTGTTTTTT. It translates to CASSNLGGQNTGELFF.

This chain uses TRBV19 with TRBJ1-6; unclear D gene. V dropped 4 bases and J dropped 7 bases, with 8 bases sitting between them. Germline CDR1 LNHDA, CDR2 SQIVND (reference sequence). This CDR3 has 13 amino acids. DNA for the CDR3: TGTGCCAGTAGTAGTCGGGTCAATTCACCCCTCCACTTT. Residues: CASSSRVNSPLHF.

The chain couples TRBV28 to TRBJ1-5, with D hard to call. This CDR3 has 14 amino acids. Deletions cut 2 bases from V and 2 bases from J, with 7 bases between. CDR1 and CDR2 (germline): MDHEN, SYDVKM. As DNA, the CDR3 is TGTGCCAGCAGTTTAGCGGGAGGCAATCAGCCCCAGCATTTT. Its translation: CASSLAGGNQPQHF.

This chain uses TRBV19 with TRBJ2-2; 8 bases agree with TRBD1. The CDR3 spans 16 residues. The V segment lost 1 base and the J segment 4 bases; nucleotides outside the gene matches: 5. The germline CDR1 and CDR2 sequences are LNHDA and SQIVND (reference sequence). The CDR3 nucleotides read TGTGCCAGTAGTATAGGGCAGGGGGCCCTCACCGGGGAGCTGTTTTTT. Its translation is CASSIGQGALTGELFF.

J is TRBJ1-5 and V is TRBV30; no reliable D call. V lost 2 bases and J lost 2, with 19 bases in between. This CDR3 spans 17 amino acids. Germline values: CDR1 GTSNPN, CDR2 SVGIG (reference sequence). The CDR3 DNA follows: TGTGCCTGGAGTCCTAAGGGTAGGGAAGGACGCAATCAGCCCCAGCATTTT. This codes for CAWSPKGREGRNQPQHF.

This chain links TRBV27 with TRBJ2-7; D might be TRBD1 or TRBD2, each matching 5 bases. CDR1 and CDR2 from the germline V gene are MNHEY and SMNVEV (reference sequence). Trimming left V 6 bases short and J 2 bases short, with 17 bases between. This CDR3 has 15 amino acids. Written as DNA, the CDR3 is TGTGCCAGCAGCCTAACCGGGACCCTGCCCTACGAGCAGTACTTC. Translated: CASSLTGTLPYEQYF.

V is TRBV19 and J is TRBJ1-1; no definite D call. The germline V and J ends were trimmed by 2 bases and 5 bases, with 12 bases remaining between them. The CDR3 covers 14 residues. CDR1 is LNHDA, CDR2 SQIVND, per germline (reference sequence). CDR3 region: CASSIFGSATEAFF. The CDR3 region has the DNA TGTGCCAGTAGTATATTCGGCAGCGCTACTGAAGCTTTCTTT.

The CDR3 sequence: CASSLDGKREGEQYF. The CDR3, as DNA: TGTGCCAGCAGCTTAGACGGTAAAAGGGAGGGCGAGCAGTACTTC. This chain joins TRBV13 and TRBJ2-7, with 7 bases fitting TRBD2. The CDR3 is 15 residues long. V dropped 1 base and J dropped 6; count of bases not matched to a gene: 9. Per the germline V gene, CDR1 is PRHDT and CDR2 is FYEKMQ (reference sequence).

The chain links TRBV7-2 to TRBJ2-1, with 7 bases identical to TRBD1. From germline, CDR1 is SGHTA and CDR2 FQGNSA. V lost 1 base and J lost 5; bases outside the gene matches: 8. This CDR3 comprises 16 residues. The CDR3 DNA reads TGTGCCAGCAGCTTAGAGACAGGCAGGGGGAACAATGAGCAGTTCTTC. Its translation is CASSLETGRGNNEQFF.

This clone was seen a few times. V gene TRBV9 combines with J gene TRBJ1-3, with D possibly TRBD1 on 6 matching bases. Germline V CDR1 and CDR2: SGDLS, YYNGEE. The CDR3 covers 15 residues. V lost 4 bases and J lost 0, with 11 bases in between. The CDR3 sequence is CASSPDRPSGNTIYF. Written as DNA, the CDR3 is TGTGCCAGCAGCCCCGACAGGCCCTCTGGAAACACCATATATTTT.

The CDR3 region is CASSSRPENTEAFF. CDR3 DNA: TGTGCCAGCAGCTCGCGGCCAGAGAACACTGAAGCTTTCTTT. The chain employs TRBV9 and TRBJ1-1, with D unclear. The germline V gene has CDR1 SGDLS and CDR2 YYNGEE. V was trimmed by 4 bases and J by 1 base, leaving 11 bases between them. The CDR3 consists of 14 residues.

The chain joins TRBV5-1 to TRBJ2-7; 8 nucleotides agree with TRBD1. V trimming: 4 bases; J trimming: 2 bases; junction bases outside the gene matches: 8. Germline V gene data show CDR1 as SGHRS and CDR2 as YFSETQ. The CDR3 covers 15 residues. CDR3 loop: CASSRGQGFAYEQYF. The DNA of the CDR3 is TGCGCCAGCAGCAGAGGACAGGGCTTCGCCTACGAGCAGTACTTC.